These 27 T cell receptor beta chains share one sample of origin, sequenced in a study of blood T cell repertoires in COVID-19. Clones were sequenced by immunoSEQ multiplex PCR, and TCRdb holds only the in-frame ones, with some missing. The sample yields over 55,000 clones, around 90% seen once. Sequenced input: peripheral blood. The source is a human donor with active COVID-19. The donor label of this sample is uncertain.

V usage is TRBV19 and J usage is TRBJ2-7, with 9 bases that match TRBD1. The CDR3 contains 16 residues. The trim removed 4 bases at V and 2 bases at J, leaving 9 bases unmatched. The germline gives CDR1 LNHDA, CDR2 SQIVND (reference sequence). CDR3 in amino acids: CASSTKPGQGTYEQYF. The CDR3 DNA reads TGTGCCAGTAGTACAAAGCCGGGACAGGGCACCTACGAGCAGTACTTC.

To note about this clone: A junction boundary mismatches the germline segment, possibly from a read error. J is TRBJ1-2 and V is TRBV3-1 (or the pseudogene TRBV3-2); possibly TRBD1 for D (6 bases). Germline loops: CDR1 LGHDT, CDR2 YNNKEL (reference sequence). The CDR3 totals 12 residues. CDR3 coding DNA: TGTGCCAGCAGCCAAACGGCGCAGGACAGCTTCTTC. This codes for CASSQTAQDSFF.

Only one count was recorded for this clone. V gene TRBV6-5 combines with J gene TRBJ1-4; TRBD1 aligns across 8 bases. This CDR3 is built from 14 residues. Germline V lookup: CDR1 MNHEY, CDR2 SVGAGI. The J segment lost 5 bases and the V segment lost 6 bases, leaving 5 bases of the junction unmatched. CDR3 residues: CASRRQGMNEKLFF. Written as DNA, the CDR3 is TGTGCCAGCAGGCGACAGGGGATGAATGAAAAACTGTTTTTT.

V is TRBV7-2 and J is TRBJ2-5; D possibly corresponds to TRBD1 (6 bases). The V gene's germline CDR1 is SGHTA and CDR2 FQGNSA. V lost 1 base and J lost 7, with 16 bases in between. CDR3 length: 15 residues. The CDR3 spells CASSLDTGREVTQYF. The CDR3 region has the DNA TGTGCCAGCAGCTTAGATACAGGGCGTGAGGTGACCCAGTACTTC. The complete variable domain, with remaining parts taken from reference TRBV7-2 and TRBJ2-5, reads GAGVSQSPSNKVTEKGKDVELRCDPISGHTALYWYRQSLGQGLEFLIYFQGNSAPDKSGLPSDRFSAERTGGSVSTLTIQRTQQEDSAVYLCASSLDTGREVTQYFGPGTRLLVL.

DNA of the CDR3: TGTGCCAGCAGTTACTACAGGGGAGCTAACTATGGCTACACCTTC. This gives the protein CASSYYRGANYGYTF. This rearrangement joins TRBV6-5 to TRBJ1-2, with 7 bases that match TRBD1. The CDR3 runs 15 residues. CDR1 and CDR2 (germline): MNHEY, SVGAGI. V lost 1 base and J lost 0; bases outside the gene matches: 2.

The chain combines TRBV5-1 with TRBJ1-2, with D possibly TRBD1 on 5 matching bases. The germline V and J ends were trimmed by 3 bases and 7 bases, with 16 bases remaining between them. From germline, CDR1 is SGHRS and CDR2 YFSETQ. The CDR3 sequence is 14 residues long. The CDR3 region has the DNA TGCGCCAGCAGCTCGATGGACAAGGCCGGTGGCTACACCTTC. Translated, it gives CASSSMDKAGGYTF.

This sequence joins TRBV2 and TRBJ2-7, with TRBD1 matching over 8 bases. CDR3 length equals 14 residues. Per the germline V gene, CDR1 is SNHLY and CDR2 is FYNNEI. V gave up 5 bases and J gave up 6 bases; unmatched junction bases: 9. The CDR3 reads CASSLQGARSEQYF. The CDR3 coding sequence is TGTGCCAGCAGTTTGCAGGGGGCAAGGAGCGAGCAGTACTTC.

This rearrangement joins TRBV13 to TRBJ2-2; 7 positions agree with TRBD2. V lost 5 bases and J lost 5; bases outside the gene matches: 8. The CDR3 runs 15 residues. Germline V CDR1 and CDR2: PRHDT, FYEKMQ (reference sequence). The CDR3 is CASSLGRKLTGELFF. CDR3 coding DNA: TGTGCCAGCAGCCTCGGGAGGAAGCTTACCGGGGAGCTGTTTTTT.

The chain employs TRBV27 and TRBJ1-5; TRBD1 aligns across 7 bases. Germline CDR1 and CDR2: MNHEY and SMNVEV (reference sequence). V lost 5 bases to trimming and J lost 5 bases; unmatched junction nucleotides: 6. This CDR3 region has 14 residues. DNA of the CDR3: TGTGCCAGCAGTCCCGACAGGGATCATCAGCCCCAGCATTTT. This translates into CASSPDRDHQPQHF.

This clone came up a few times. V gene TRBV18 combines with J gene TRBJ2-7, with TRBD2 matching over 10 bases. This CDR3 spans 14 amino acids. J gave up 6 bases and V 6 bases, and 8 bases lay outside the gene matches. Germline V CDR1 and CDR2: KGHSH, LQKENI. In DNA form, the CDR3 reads TGTGCCAGCTCCCGGACTAGCGGCTTCTCCGAGCAGTACTTC. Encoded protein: CASSRTSGFSEQYF.

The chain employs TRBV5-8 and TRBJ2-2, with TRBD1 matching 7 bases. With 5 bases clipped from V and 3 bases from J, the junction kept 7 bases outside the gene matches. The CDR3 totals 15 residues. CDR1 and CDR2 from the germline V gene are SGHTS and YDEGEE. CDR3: CASSLPGQHTGELFF. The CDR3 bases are TGTGCCAGCAGTCTTCCGGGACAGCACACCGGGGAGCTGTTTTTT.

The CDR3 loop reads CASSWGLLYEQYF. CDR3 DNA sequence: TGCGCCAGCAGCTGGGGACTCCTCTACGAGCAGTACTTC. This chain joins TRBV5-1 and TRBJ2-7; D might be TRBD2 (6 bases). The CDR3 contains 13 residues. The germline V gene encodes CDR1 SGHRS and CDR2 YFSETQ. V lost 3 bases and J 3 bases, leaving 10 bases between the germline ends.

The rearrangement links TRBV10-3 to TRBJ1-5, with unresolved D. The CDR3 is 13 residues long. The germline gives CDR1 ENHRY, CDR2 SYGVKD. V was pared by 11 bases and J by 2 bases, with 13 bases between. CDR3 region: CAVRAEGNQPQHF. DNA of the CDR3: TGTGCCGTCCGGGCGGAGGGCAATCAGCCCCAGCATTTT.

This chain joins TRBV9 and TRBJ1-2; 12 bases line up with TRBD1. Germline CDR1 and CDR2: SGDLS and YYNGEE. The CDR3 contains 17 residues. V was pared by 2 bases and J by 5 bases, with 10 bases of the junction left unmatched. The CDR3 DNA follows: TGTGCCAGCAGCGTCTCCGGGACAGGGGGCTTAGGGTATGGCTACACCTTC. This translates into CASSVSGTGGLGYGYTF.

CDR3 loop: CASSQTSGSWSEQFF. CDR3 sequence (DNA): TGTGCCAGCAGCCAAACAAGCGGGAGCTGGAGTGAGCAGTTCTTC. V gene TRBV3-1 (or the pseudogene TRBV3-2) combines with J gene TRBJ2-1, with 8 bases that match TRBD2. This CDR3 region has 15 residues. With 2 bases clipped from V and 9 bases from J, the junction kept 9 bases outside the gene matches. Germline CDR1 LGHDT, CDR2 YNNKEL (reference sequence).

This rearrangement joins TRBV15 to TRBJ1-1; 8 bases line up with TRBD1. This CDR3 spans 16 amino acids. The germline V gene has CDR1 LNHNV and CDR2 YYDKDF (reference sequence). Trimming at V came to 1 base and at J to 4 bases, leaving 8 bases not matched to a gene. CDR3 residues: CATSRGAGGIGTEAFF. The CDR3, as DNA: TGTGCCACCAGCAGAGGGGCAGGGGGCATAGGCACTGAAGCTTTCTTT.

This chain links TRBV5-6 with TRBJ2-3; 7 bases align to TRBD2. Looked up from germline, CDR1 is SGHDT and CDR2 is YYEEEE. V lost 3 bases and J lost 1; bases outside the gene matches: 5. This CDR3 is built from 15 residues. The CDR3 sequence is CASSSGGRGTDTQYF. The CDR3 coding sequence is TGTGCCAGCAGCTCCGGGGGGAGGGGCACAGATACGCAGTATTTT.

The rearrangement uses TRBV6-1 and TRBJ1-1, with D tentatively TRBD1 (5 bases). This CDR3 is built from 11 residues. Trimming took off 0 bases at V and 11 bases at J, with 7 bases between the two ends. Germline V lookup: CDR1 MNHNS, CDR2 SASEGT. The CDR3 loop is CASSEAHRAFF. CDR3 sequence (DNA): TGTGCCAGCAGTGAAGCCCACAGGGCTTTCTTT.

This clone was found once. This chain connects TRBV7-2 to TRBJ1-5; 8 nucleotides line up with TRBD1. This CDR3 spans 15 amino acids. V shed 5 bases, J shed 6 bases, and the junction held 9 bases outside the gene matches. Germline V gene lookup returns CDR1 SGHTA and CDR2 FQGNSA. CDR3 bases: TGTGCCAGCAGCCCAAGGACAGGGCCCGGTCAGCCCCAGCATTTT. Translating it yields CASSPRTGPGQPQHF.

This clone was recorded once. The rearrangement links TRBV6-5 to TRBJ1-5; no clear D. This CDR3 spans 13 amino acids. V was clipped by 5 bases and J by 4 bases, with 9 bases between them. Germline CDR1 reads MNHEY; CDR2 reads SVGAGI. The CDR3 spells CASSPGPNQPQHF. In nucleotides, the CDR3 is TGTGCCAGCAGTCCAGGCCCGAATCAGCCCCAGCATTTT.

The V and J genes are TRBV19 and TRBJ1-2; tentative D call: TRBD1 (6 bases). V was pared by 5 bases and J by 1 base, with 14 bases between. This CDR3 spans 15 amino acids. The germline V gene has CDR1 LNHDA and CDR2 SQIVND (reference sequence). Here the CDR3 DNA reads TGTGCCAGTAGTGCCGGACAGTTGGGTAACTATGGCTACACCTTC. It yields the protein CASSAGQLGNYGYTF.

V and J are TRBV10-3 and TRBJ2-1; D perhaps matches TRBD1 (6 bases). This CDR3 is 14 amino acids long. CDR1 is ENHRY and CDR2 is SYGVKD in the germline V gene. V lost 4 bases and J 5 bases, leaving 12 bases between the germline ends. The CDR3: CAISGQADNNEQFF. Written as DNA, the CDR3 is TGTGCCATCAGTGGACAGGCAGACAACAATGAGCAGTTCTTC.

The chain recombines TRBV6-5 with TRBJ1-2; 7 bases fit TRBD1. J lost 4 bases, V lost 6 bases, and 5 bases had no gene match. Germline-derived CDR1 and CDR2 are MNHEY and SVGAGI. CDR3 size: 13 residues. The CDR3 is CASRASGGYGYTF. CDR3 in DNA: TGTGCCAGCAGAGCATCAGGGGGCTATGGCTACACCTTC.

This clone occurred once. The CDR3 region has the DNA TGTGCCAGCAGGTTACAGGCTGAAATGAACACTGAAGCTTTCTTT. Protein: CASRLQAEMNTEAFF. J is TRBJ1-1 and V is TRBV6-4; weak D call: TRBD1 (5 bases). The CDR3 consists of 15 residues. Germline assignment: CDR1 MRHNA and CDR2 SNTAGT. V dropped 6 bases and J dropped 0 bases, with 14 bases sitting between them.

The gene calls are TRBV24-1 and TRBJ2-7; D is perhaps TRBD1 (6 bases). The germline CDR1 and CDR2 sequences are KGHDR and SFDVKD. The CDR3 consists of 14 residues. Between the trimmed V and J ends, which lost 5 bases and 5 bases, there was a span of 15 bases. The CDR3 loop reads CATSARGSVDEQYF. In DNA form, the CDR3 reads TGTGCCACCAGTGCGAGGGGGAGTGTCGACGAGCAGTACTTC.

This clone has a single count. CDR3 DNA: TGTGCCAGCAGCTTAGGAACTACCACCTACGAGCAGTACTTC. Translating gives CASSLGTTTYEQYF. This chain uses TRBV5-4 with TRBJ2-7; no reliable D call. With 2 bases removed from V and 2 bases from J, the gap between germline ends came to 11 bases. This CDR3 comprises 14 residues. Germline-derived CDR1 and CDR2 are SGHNT and YYREEE (reference sequence).

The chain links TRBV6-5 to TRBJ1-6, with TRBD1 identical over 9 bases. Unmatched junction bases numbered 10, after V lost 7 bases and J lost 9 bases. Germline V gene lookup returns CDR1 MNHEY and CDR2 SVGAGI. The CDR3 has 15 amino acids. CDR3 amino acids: CASTTGQGVGSPLHF. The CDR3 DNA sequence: TGTGCCAGCACTACGGGACAGGGTGTTGGTTCACCCCTCCACTTT.